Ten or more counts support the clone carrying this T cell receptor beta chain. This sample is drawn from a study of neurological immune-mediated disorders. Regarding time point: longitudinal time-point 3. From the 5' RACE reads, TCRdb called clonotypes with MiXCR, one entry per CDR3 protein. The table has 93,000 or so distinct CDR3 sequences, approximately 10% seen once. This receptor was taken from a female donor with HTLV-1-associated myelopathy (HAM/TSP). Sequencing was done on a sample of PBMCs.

The CDR3 is CASSDSIAGEQFF. The CDR3 bases are TGTGCCAGCAGTGATTCTATAGCGGGGGAGCAGTTCTTC. The chain is built from TRBV6-4 and TRBJ2-1; TRBD2 agrees at 8 bases. The germline gives CDR1 MRHNA, CDR2 SNTAGT. This CDR3 has 13 amino acids. The J segment lost 10 bases and the V segment lost 3 bases, leaving 5 bases of the junction unmatched.